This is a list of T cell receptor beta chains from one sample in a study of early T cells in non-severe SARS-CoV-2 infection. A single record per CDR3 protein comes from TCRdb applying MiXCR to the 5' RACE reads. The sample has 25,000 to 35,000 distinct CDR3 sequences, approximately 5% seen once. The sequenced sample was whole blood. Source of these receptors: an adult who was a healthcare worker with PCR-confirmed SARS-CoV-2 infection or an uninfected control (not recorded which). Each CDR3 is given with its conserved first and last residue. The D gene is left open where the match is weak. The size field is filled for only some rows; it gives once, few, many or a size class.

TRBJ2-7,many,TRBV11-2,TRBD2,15,CASSLDPSGGYEQYF,TGTGCCAGCAGCTTAGACCCAAGCGGGGGCTACGAGCAGTACTTC
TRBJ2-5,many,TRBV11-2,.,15,CASSPGVGGEETQYF,TGTGCCAGCAGCCCGGGGGTAGGGGGCGAAGAGACCCAGTACTTC
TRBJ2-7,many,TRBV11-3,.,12,CASSLQGHEQYF,TGTGCCAGCAGCCTACAGGGCCACGAGCAGTACTTC
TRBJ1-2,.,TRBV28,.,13,CASSFGEWYGYTF,TGTGCCAGCAGTTTCGGGGAATGGTATGGCTACACCTTC
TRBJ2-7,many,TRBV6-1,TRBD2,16,CASRARTSGVGYEQYF,TGTGCCAGCAGAGCACGGACTAGCGGGGTAGGTTACGAGCAGTACTTC
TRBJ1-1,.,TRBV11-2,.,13,CASSSRQNTEAFF,TGTGCCAGCAGCTCCCGACAGAACACTGAAGCTTTCTTT
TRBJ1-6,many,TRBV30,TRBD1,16,CAWRPTGEWGISPLHF,TGTGCCTGGAGACCGACAGGGGAATGGGGGATTTCACCCCTCCACTTT
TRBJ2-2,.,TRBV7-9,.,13,CASSSRETGELFF,TGTGCCAGCAGCTCCCGGGAGACCGGGGAGCTGTTTTTT
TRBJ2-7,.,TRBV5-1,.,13,CASSLGGRYEQYF,TGCGCCAGCAGCCTTGGAGGCCGCTACGAGCAGTACTTC
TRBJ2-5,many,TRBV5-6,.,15,CASSLPESSEGTQYF,TGTGCCAGCAGCTTACCGGAATCGAGTGAGGGGACCCAGTACTTC
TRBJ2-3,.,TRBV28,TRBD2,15,CASSSGGRAADTQYF,TGTGCCAGCAGTTCCGGGGGGAGGGCGGCAGATACGCAGTATTTT
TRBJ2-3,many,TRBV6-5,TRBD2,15,CASSYAGGDGDTQYF,TGTGCCAGCAGTTACGCGGGGGGAGATGGAGATACGCAGTATTTT
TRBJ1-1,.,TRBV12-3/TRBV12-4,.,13,CASSIETDTEAFF,TGTGCCAGCAGTATCGAAACGGACACTGAAGCTTTCTTT
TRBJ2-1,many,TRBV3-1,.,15,CASSQDSSAPREQFF,TGTGCCAGCAGCCAAGATTCGTCGGCCCCCCGAGAGCAGTTCTTC
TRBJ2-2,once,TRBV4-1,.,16,CASSQKGLLGSGELFF,TGCGCCAGCAGCCAAAAAGGACTCCTGGGATCCGGGGAGCTGTTTTTT
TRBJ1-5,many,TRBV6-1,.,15,CASRGTIWSNQPQHF,TGTGCCAGCAGAGGGACAATCTGGAGCAATCAGCCCCAGCATTTT
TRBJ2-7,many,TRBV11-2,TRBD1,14,CASSAGTGTYEQYF,TGTGCCAGCAGCGCCGGGACAGGAACCTACGAGCAGTACTTC
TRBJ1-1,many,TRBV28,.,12,CASTRDIAEAFF,TGTGCCAGCACCAGGGACATTGCTGAAGCTTTCTTT
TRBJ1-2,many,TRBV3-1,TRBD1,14,CASSNRDRNYGYTF,TGTGCCAGCAGCAACCGGGACAGAAACTATGGCTACACCTTC
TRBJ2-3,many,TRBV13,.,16,CASSAPPGNSTDTQYF,TGTGCCAGCAGCGCACCCCCTGGAAACAGCACAGATACGCAGTATTTT
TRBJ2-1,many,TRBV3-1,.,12,CASSQVVSEQFF,TGTGCCAGCAGCCAAGTAGTATCCGAGCAGTTCTTC
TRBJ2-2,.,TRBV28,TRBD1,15,CASRETGGQTGELFF,TGTGCCAGCAGGGAAACAGGGGGTCAGACCGGGGAGCTGTTTTTT
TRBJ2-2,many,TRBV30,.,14,CASGGAGRTGELFF,TGTGCCTCAGGAGGGGCAGGCCGCACCGGGGAGCTGTTTTTT
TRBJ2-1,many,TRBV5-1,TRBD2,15,CASSLRGLAGDEQFF,TGCGCCAGCAGCTTGCGGGGACTAGCAGGCGATGAGCAGTTCTTC
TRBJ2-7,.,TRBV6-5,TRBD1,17,CASSRTGVTRSSYEQYF,TGTGCCAGCAGCCGGACAGGGGTAACCCGGAGCTCCTACGAGCAGTACTTC
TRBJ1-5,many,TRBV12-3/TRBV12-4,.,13,CASSPGLNQPQHF,TGTGCCAGCAGCCCCGGATTAAATCAGCCCCAGCATTTT
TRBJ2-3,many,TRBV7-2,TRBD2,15,CASSLGGGDTDTQYF,TGTGCCAGCAGCTTAGGCGGGGGTGACACAGATACGCAGTATTTT
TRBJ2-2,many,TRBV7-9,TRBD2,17,CASSPRSLADGTGELFF,TGTGCCAGCAGCCCGAGAAGCCTAGCGGACGGGACCGGGGAGCTGTTTTTT
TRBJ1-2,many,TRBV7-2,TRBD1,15,CASSSGGFRGGGYTF,TGTGCCAGCAGCTCGGGAGGATTCAGGGGGGGTGGCTACACCTTC
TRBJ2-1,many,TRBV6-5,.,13,CASSPRALNEQFF,TGTGCCAGCAGCCCACGGGCCCTCAATGAGCAGTTCTTC
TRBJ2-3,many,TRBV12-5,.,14,CASGFLGRTDTQYF,TGTGCTAGTGGTTTCTTAGGACGGACAGATACGCAGTATTTT
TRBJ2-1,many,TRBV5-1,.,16,CASSLTEDPIYNEQFF,TGCGCCAGCAGCTTGACAGAGGATCCCATCTACAATGAGCAGTTCTTC
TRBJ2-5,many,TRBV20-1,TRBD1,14,CSATTQGAPETQYF,TGCAGTGCTACAACCCAGGGGGCCCCAGAGACCCAGTACTTC
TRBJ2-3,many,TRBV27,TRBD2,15,CASSSVLAATDTQYF,TGTGCCAGCAGTTCCGTACTAGCGGCCACAGATACGCAGTATTTT
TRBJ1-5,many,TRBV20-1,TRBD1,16,CSALRDRGARNQPQHF,TGCAGTGCCCTGCGGGACAGGGGGGCCCGCAATCAGCCCCAGCATTTT
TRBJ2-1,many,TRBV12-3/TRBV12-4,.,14,CASSPPAGVNEQFF,TGTGCCAGCAGCCCACCGGCAGGGGTGAATGAGCAGTTCTTC
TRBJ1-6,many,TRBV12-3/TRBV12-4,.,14,CASAINLGDSPLHF,TGTGCCAGCGCCATTAATTTGGGCGATTCACCCCTCCACTTT
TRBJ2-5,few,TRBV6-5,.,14,CASSYRQNQETQYF,TGTGCCAGCAGTTACCGACAGAATCAAGAGACCCAGTACTTC
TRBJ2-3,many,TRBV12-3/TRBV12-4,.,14,CASSLRGLPDTQYF,TGTGCCAGCAGTTTAAGGGGACTTCCAGATACGCAGTATTTT
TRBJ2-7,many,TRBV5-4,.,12,CASSSGSYEQYF,TGTGCCAGCAGCTCGGGCTCCTACGAGCAGTACTTC
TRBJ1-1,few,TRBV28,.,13,CASSLLLNRLAFF,TGTGCCAGCAGTTTACTCCTTAATCGGCTAGCTTTCTTT
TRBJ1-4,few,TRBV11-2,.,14,CASSLERGGEKLFF,TGTGCCAGCAGCTTAGAAAGGGGTGGAGAAAAACTGTTTTTT
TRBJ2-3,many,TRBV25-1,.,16,CASSESLRLGSYTQYF,TGTGCCAGCAGTGAATCTTTGAGACTTGGGTCGTATACGCAGTATTTT